The present T cell receptor beta chain was sequenced within a study of cytomegalovirus exposure and HLA in healthy donors. Across the whole study: A previous analysis identified around 120 million unique TCR beta sequences derived from around 200 million T cells.

Points on this clone: Its specificity is not known.

Study results and caveats: The study carried out a later analysis of TCR beta sequences. It associated 15,000 to 20,000 of them with specific HLA alleles at a false discovery rate of 0.05. The study labeled more than 150 TCR beta chains cytomegalovirus-associated.

PCR employed 60 Vbeta and 13 Jbeta primers. TCRdb's table, derived via immunoSEQ multiplex PCR, lists solely in-frame clones and lacks some. The data hold some 90,000 clones, with 65% to 85% observed a single time. The donors (healthy individuals) were bone marrow donors. This sequence was found in a man in his forties or fifties in good health and CMV-seronegative. Sequencing was carried out using PBMCs.

The CDR3 DNA follows: TGCAGTGCTAGAGAGACGGGAGAGCAGTTCTTC. Translated: CSARETGEQFF. The chain has TRBV20-1 and TRBJ2-1, with D tentatively TRBD2 (5 bases). Germline V gene sequence: CDR1 DFQATT, CDR2 SNEGSKA (reference sequence). The CDR3 extends over 11 amino acids. The ends were cut back, 0 bases at V and 10 bases at J, with 7 bases in the middle.